The 25 T cell receptor beta chains below all came from one sample that was sequenced in a study of metastatic and nonmetastatic thyroid tumors. Treatment of any kind had been given to no patient before thyroid surgery. With MiXCR, TCRdb called clones anew from the PCR reads. The sample yields approximately 35,000 clones, 35% seen once. Source material: tumor tissue. The receptors were sampled from a female donor with papillary thyroid cancer or a benign thyroid nodule (not recorded which). Some clones in this sample may be carry-over from other donors' samples.

The chain employs TRBV20-1 and TRBJ2-1, with 8 bases aligning to TRBD2. Trimming at V came to 3 bases and at J to 4 bases, leaving 8 bases not matched to a gene. The CDR3 is 15 residues long. Germline V lookup: CDR1 DFQATT, CDR2 SNEGSKA (reference sequence). CDR3 in amino acids: CSASIVASGYNEQFF. In nucleotides, the CDR3 is TGCAGTGCTAGTATCGTGGCTAGCGGGTACAATGAGCAGTTCTTC.

This clone has more than one count but fewer than ten. The genes are TRBV19 and TRBJ1-5; D possibly corresponds to TRBD1 (5 bases). The V end lost 6 bases, the J end lost 7 bases, and 19 bases lay between the germline ends. The CDR3 has 15 residues. Germline assignment: CDR1 LNHDA and CDR2 SQIVND (reference sequence). The CDR3 coding sequence is TGTGCCAGTAGCGTAGGGGTTAGACCGAAGCAGCCCCAGCATTTT. Translation gives CASSVGVRPKQPQHF. The full variable domain, with the rest looked up from reference TRBV19 and TRBJ1-5, is DGGITQSPKYLFRKEGQNVTLSCEQNLNHDAMYWYRQDPGQGLRLIYYSQIVNDFQKGDIAEGYSVSREKKESFPLTVTSAQKNPTAFYLCASSVGVRPKQPQHFGDGTRLSIL.

This clone turned up a few times. The genes are TRBV6-1 and TRBJ1-6, with unresolved D. Trimming shortened V by 6 bases and J by 0 bases, and 9 bases separated the two germline ends. This CDR3 is 15 amino acids long. Germline loops: CDR1 MNHNS, CDR2 SASEGT. CDR3 loop: CASRDLSSYNSPLHF. CDR3 bases: TGTGCCAGCAGAGACTTAAGCTCCTATAATTCACCCCTCCACTTT.

The table lists this clone with a few counts. The chain joins TRBV19 to TRBJ2-7; 10 nucleotides line up with TRBD1. The germline V gene has CDR1 LNHDA and CDR2 SQIVND (reference sequence). V dropped 5 bases and J dropped 2; count of bases not matched to a gene: 6. The CDR3 loop spans 15 amino acids. Written as DNA, the CDR3 is TGTGCCAGTAGTGCCCCCGGACAGGGGGCCTACGAGCAGTACTTC. This translates into CASSAPGQGAYEQYF. The full variable domain, completed using reference TRBV19 and TRBJ2-7, is DGGITQSPKYLFRKEGQNVTLSCEQNLNHDAMYWYRQDPGQGLRLIYYSQIVNDFQKGDIAEGYSVSREKKESFPLTVTSAQKNPTAFYLCASSAPGQGAYEQYFGPGTRLTVT.

With regard to this clone: A much more abundant neighbour one base away suggests this may be a read error. This chain links TRBV27 with TRBJ1-2; a weak D match, TRBD1 (6 bases). V lost 0 bases to trimming and J lost 8 bases, with 13 bases between them. The CDR3 is 14 amino acids. Germline V CDR1 and CDR2: MNHEY, SMNVEV (reference sequence). CDR3 sequence: CASSLSSGTRGYTF. As DNA, the CDR3 is TGTGCCAGCAGTTTATCCTCCGGGACACGCGGCTACACCTTC.

In DNA form, the CDR3 reads TGTGCCTGGAGACCCCATTTGGGGCAGGGGGCGTACGAGCAGTACTTC. This encodes CAWRPHLGQGAYEQYF. The V gene is TRBV30, the J gene TRBJ2-7; 8 bases are a match to TRBD1. Losses at the gene ends were 3 bases for V and 4 bases for J; bases not matched to a gene: 14. The CDR3 spans 16 residues. Germline V gives CDR1 GTSNPN, CDR2 SVGIG (reference sequence).

This clone has only one observation. The chain is built from TRBV20-1 and TRBJ2-7; 9 nucleotides line up with TRBD2. V lost 0 bases to trimming and J lost 1 base; unmatched junction nucleotides: 4. This CDR3 is built from 15 residues. CDR1 and CDR2 (germline): DFQATT, SNEGSKA (reference sequence). As DNA, the CDR3 is TGCAGTGCTAGAGACCCTAGCGGGATTTCCTACGAGCAGTACTTC. Translating it yields CSARDPSGISYEQYF.

The chain employs TRBV19 and TRBJ1-2; D not certain. Germline assignment: CDR1 LNHDA and CDR2 SQIVND (reference sequence). The CDR3 length is 13 residues. V was shortened by 8 bases and J by 8 bases, with 18 bases between the two germline ends. The CDR3 DNA reads as TGTGCCAGTGGGGAAACGGACCCAAAGGGCTACACCTTC. Translating gives CASGETDPKGYTF.

This clone has just a few counts. This rearrangement joins TRBV12-3 or TRBV12-4 to TRBJ1-2; no definite D call. Trimming removed 6 bases at V and 8 bases at J, with 10 bases between. The CDR3 spans 11 residues. The CDR3, as DNA: TGTGCCAGCAGCCGATCTCGGGGCTACACCTTC. Its translation is CASSRSRGYTF.

This sequence joins TRBV28 and TRBJ2-5; the match to TRBD2 covers 8 bases. The junction had 9 bases not matched to a gene; V was cut back by 4 bases and J by 2 bases. The CDR3 totals 16 residues. Germline V gene data show CDR1 as MDHEN and CDR2 as SYDVKM. CDR3 sequence reads: CASSSPTSASQETQYF. CDR3 sequence (DNA): TGTGCCAGCAGTTCCCCGACTAGCGCTTCTCAAGAGACCCAGTACTTC. Complete variable domain (other parts from reference TRBV28 and TRBJ2-5): DVKVTQSSRYLVKRTGEKVFLECVQDMDHENMFWYRQDPGLGLRLIYFSYDVKMKEKGDIPEGYSVSREKKERFSLILESASTNQTSMYLCASSSPTSASQETQYFGPGTRLLVL.

CDR3 loop: CASSPRDSGNTIYF. As DNA, the CDR3 is TGCGCCAGCAGCCCTCGGGACTCTGGAAACACCATATATTTT. The J gene is TRBJ1-3, the V gene TRBV5-1; no firm D call. Germline-derived CDR1 and CDR2 are SGHRS and YFSETQ. The CDR3 extends over 14 amino acids. Trimming stripped 4 bases from V and 0 bases from J, with 8 bases between.

V gene TRBV12-3 or TRBV12-4 combines with J gene TRBJ1-1, with D possibly being TRBD1 (5 bases). There are 14 residues in the CDR3. The ends were cut back, 7 bases at V and 2 bases at J, with 14 bases in the middle. CDR3 coding DNA: TGTGCCAGCACCCCGGGACTCTCCAACACTGAAGCTTTCTTT. It encodes CASTPGLSNTEAFF.

This clone has more than one count but fewer than ten. The J gene is TRBJ1-5, the V gene TRBV27, with TRBD1 matching over 10 bases. CDR3 length: 14 amino acids. Germline V gene lookup returns CDR1 MNHEY and CDR2 SMNVEV (reference sequence). V lost 8 bases to trimming and J lost 5 bases; unmatched junction nucleotides: 6. The CDR3, as DNA: TGTGCCAGCGCTCGGGACAGGGGTTATCAGCCCCAGCATTTT. Residues: CASARDRGYQPQHF.

This clone was seen only a few times. V is TRBV19 and J is TRBJ1-1, with D uncertain. This CDR3 contains 13 residues. The germline V gene has CDR1 LNHDA and CDR2 SQIVND (reference sequence). The V end lost 1 base, the J end lost 1 base, and 4 bases lay between the germline ends. CDR3 sequence (DNA): TGTGCCAGTAGTATAGGGAAGAACACTGAAGCTTTCTTT. Amino acids: CASSIGKNTEAFF.

The rearrangement uses TRBV7-2 and TRBJ2-1; a possible D gene is TRBD2 (6 bases). V lost 0 bases to trimming and J lost 9 bases, with 12 bases between them. The CDR3 totals 14 residues. Per germline, CDR1 SGHTA and CDR2 FQGNSA. The CDR3 sequence: CASSLALAPGEQFF. The CDR3 region has the DNA TGTGCCAGCAGCTTAGCGCTAGCGCCCGGTGAGCAGTTCTTC.

V is TRBV3-1 and J is TRBJ2-2; D is possibly TRBD1 (6 bases). The V end lost 5 bases, the J end lost 6 bases, and 25 bases lay between the germline ends. From germline, CDR1 is LGHDT and CDR2 YNNKEL (reference sequence). The CDR3 contains 18 residues. The CDR3 reads CASSSRAWDNHDPGELFF. Written as DNA, the CDR3 is TGTGCCAGCAGCTCGAGGGCATGGGACAACCATGACCCCGGGGAGCTGTTTTTT.

The CDR3 nucleotides are TGTGCCAGCAGTACCAGGGGGCGCGGGGTGGACGAGCAGTACTTC. This translates into CASSTRGRGVDEQYF. The chain uses TRBV6-1 and TRBJ2-7; 8 positions agree with TRBD1. This CDR3 spans 15 amino acids. The trim removed 5 bases at V and 5 bases at J, leaving 11 bases unmatched. Germline loops: CDR1 MNHNS, CDR2 SASEGT.

This chain uses TRBV5-1 with TRBJ1-6, with D hard to call. V shed 4 bases and J shed 5 bases, with 10 bases lying between them. The germline gives CDR1 SGHRS, CDR2 YFSETQ. The CDR3 runs to 14 residues. CDR3 sequence: CASSPDPNNSPLHF. As DNA, the CDR3 is TGCGCCAGCAGCCCCGATCCGAATAATTCACCCCTCCACTTT. Full variable domain (rest looked up from reference TRBV5-1 and TRBJ1-6): KAGVTQTPRYLIKTRGQQVTLSCSPISGHRSVSWYQQTPGQGLQFLFEYFSETQRNKGNFPGRFSGRQFSNSRSEMNVSTLELGDSALYLCASSPDPNNSPLHFGNGTRLTVT.

The gene calls are TRBV27 and TRBJ2-3; no reliable D call. Germline V lookup: CDR1 MNHEY, CDR2 SMNVEV (reference sequence). The CDR3 is made up of 12 amino acids. The V and J ends lost 5 bases and 6 bases respectively, with 9 bases between them. In DNA form, the CDR3 reads TGTGCCAGCAGTCTACTGGGGGATACGCAGTATTTT. As protein: CASSLLGDTQYF.

This clone occurred a few times. The rearrangement uses TRBV10-3 and TRBJ2-1, with 11 bases fitting TRBD2. This CDR3 contains 13 residues. The germline V gene encodes CDR1 ENHRY and CDR2 SYGVKD. V lost 8 bases and J lost 8; bases outside the gene matches: 5. For the CDR3, the DNA is TGTGCCATCCTTAGCGGGAGGGGGTATGAGCAGTTCTTC. Protein sequence: CAILSGRGYEQFF.

This clone appeared a few times. This chain uses TRBV27 with TRBJ2-1; 9 nucleotides line up with TRBD2. This CDR3 is 15 amino acids long. V was clipped by 3 bases and J by 4 bases; unmatched bases: 4. Germline V gene data show CDR1 as MNHEY and CDR2 as SMNVEV (reference sequence). The CDR3 spells CASSFLSGGYNEQFF. CDR3 sequence (DNA): TGTGCCAGCAGTTTTTTAAGCGGGGGGTACAATGAGCAGTTCTTC.

The rearrangement uses TRBV12-3 or TRBV12-4 and TRBJ2-3; D not certain. V shed 3 bases and J shed 4 bases, with 5 bases lying between them. The CDR3 runs to 12 residues. The CDR3 spells CASSFVADTQYF. The CDR3 coding sequence is TGTGCCAGCAGTTTCGTGGCAGATACGCAGTATTTT.

This clone was detected a few times. This CDR3 is CASSMRGGPETQYF. CDR3 in DNA: TGTGCCAGTAGTATGAGGGGAGGACCAGAGACCCAGTACTTC. The chain couples TRBV19 to TRBJ2-5; D may be TRBD2 (6 bases). Germline V gene lookup returns CDR1 LNHDA and CDR2 SQIVND (reference sequence). Trimming took off 3 bases at V and 4 bases at J, with 12 bases between the two ends. CDR3 length equals 14 residues.

The chain employs TRBV24-1 and TRBJ2-2, with TRBD2 matching over 7 bases. Per germline, CDR1 KGHDR and CDR2 SFDVKD. V lost 3 bases, J lost 4 bases, and 4 bases stayed unmatched. CDR3 size: 15 residues. The DNA for the CDR3 is TGTGCCACCAGTGATACAGCGGGACTCACCGGGGAGCTGTTTTTT. As protein: CATSDTAGLTGELFF.

The chain is built from TRBV12-3 or TRBV12-4 and TRBJ1-4; D unresolved. Trimming pared 6 bases from V and 8 bases from J, leaving 10 bases between. The CDR3 is 12 residues long. The CDR3 region is CASSSYSEKLFF. The CDR3 nucleotides read TGTGCCAGCAGCTCCTACAGCGAAAAACTGTTTTTT.